What follows are 3 T cell receptor beta chains derived from one specimen sequenced in a study of cytomegalovirus exposure and HLA in healthy donors. With 60 Vbeta and 13 Jbeta primers, the PCR was carried out. Libraries were prepared by immunoSEQ multiplex PCR; TCRdb keeps only in-frame clonotypes and omits some of them. Of fewer than 120,000 clones listed, 80% are singletons. Sequencing was done on a sample of PBMCs. These receptors all come from a woman aged 55 to 70 in good health and CMV-seropositive.

The V call is TRBV7-2, the J call TRBJ2-5, with unresolved D. Germline loops: CDR1 SGHTA, CDR2 FQGNSA. Trimming took 4 bases from V and 5 from J, leaving 8 bases between them. The CDR3 has 12 residues. CDR3 amino acids: CASSSISETQYF. The CDR3 nucleotides are TGTGCCAGCAGCTCCATTAGTGAGACCCAGTACTTC. The whole variable domain, remainder taken from reference TRBV7-2 and TRBJ2-5, is GAGVSQSPSNKVTEKGKDVELRCDPISGHTALYWYRQSLGQGLEFLIYFQGNSAPDKSGLPSDRFSAERTGGSVSTLTIQRTQQEDSAVYLCASSSISETQYFGPGTRLLVL.

This sequence joins TRBV10-3 and TRBJ2-2; 10 bases map to TRBD2. There are 15 residues in the CDR3. Trimming cost V 3 bases and J 4 bases; bases outside gene matches: 2. From germline, CDR1 is ENHRY and CDR2 SYGVKD. This CDR3 is CAISELAGPTGELFF. The CDR3 coding sequence is TGTGCCATCAGTGAACTAGCGGGACCCACCGGGGAGCTGTTTTTT.

The CDR3 DNA reads as TGTGCCAGCTCACCCCTAGGGGGAGGGGCAGGATCAGATACGCAGTATTTT. This gives the protein CASSPLGGGAGSDTQYF. This chain connects TRBV18 to TRBJ2-3; tentatively, D is TRBD2 (7 bases). CDR1 is KGHSH, CDR2 LQKENI, per germline. This CDR3 contains 17 residues. Trimming pared 3 bases from V and 4 bases from J, leaving 20 bases between.